The sequence of this TCR beta chain was determined in a study of response to subunit inactivated influenza vaccine. Study-wide points: A suggestion made by the authors is that each seasonal influenza vaccination recruits few new T cells.

Via MiXCR, TCRdb re-called the RT-PCR reads, giving one row per CDR3 protein. The repertoire holds roughly 570,000 distinct CDR3 sequences, with about an eighth as singletons. Worth noting for this clonotype: Its antigen is as yet unknown.

The receptor comes from a man aged 45-65 years who received an inactivated influenza vaccine. Material: PBMCs from blood, obtained roughly 6 weeks after vaccination.

In DNA form, the CDR3 reads TGTGCCAGCAGCTCAGGGGGGGTAGCCAAAAACATTCAGTACTTC. This translates into CASSSGGVAKNIQYF. V and J are TRBV12-3 or TRBV12-4 and TRBJ2-4; perhaps D is TRBD1 or TRBD2 (7 bases each). V lost 6 bases and J lost 0, with 12 bases in between. The CDR3 has 15 amino acids.